This entry lists 19 T cell receptor beta chains sequenced from one sample in a study of CD8 T cells in ankylosing spondylitis. A single record per CDR3 protein comes from TCRdb applying MiXCR to the 5' RACE reads. The sample yields approximately 290,000 distinct CDR3 sequences, about 20% seen once. Sequencing was done on a sample of blood, either unsorted or a sorted T cell fraction (not recorded which). Source of these receptors: a female donor with ankylosing spondylitis or in good health (not recorded which).

This clonotype was seen a handful of times. The chain links TRBV6-2 or TRBV6-3 to TRBJ1-1; 9 bases fit TRBD1. CDR1 is MNHEY and CDR2 is SVGEGT in the germline V gene. The CDR3 length is 14 residues. Trimming took 5 bases from V and 3 from J; bases not matched to a gene: 4. Here the CDR3 DNA reads TGTGCCAGCAGTGGACAGGGGACTTACACTGAAGCTTTCTTT. Translation: CASSGQGTYTEAFF.

This clonotype has a handful of counts. The gene calls are TRBV7-9 and TRBJ2-1, with D tentatively TRBD2 (5 bases). Trimming removed 4 bases from V and 4 bases from J, with 11 bases in between. The CDR3 sequence is 14 residues long. Germline CDR1 SEHNR, CDR2 FQNEAQ (reference sequence). The CDR3 DNA reads as TGTGCCAGCAGCTGGGAGCACGGATACAATGAGCAGTTCTTC. It specifies CASSWEHGYNEQFF.

The V gene is TRBV5-1, the J gene TRBJ2-6; D is perhaps TRBD1 (6 bases). Trimming left V 7 bases short and J 0 bases short, with 11 bases between. Germline V gives CDR1 SGHRS, CDR2 YFSETQ. The length of the CDR3 is 15 residues. The DNA for the CDR3 is TGCGCCAGCCGGGACACCCTCTCTGGGGCCAACGTCCTGACTTTC. Its translation is CASRDTLSGANVLTF.

This clonotype was counted only a few times. This sequence joins TRBV4-2 and TRBJ2-1; D is possibly TRBD2 (6 bases). The CDR3 consists of 15 residues. Trimming removed 1 base at V and 7 bases at J, with 14 bases between. Germline lookup yields CDR1 LGHNA and CDR2 YNFKEQ. The chain's CDR3 is CASSQGTGEGNEQFF. For the CDR3, the DNA is TGTGCCAGCAGCCAAGGGACGGGAGAGGGGAATGAGCAGTTCTTC.

This clonotype was detected only a few times. This sequence joins TRBV6-5 and TRBJ2-7, with D perhaps TRBD1 (5 bases). Per the germline V gene, CDR1 is MNHEY and CDR2 is SVGAGI. V shed 7 bases and J shed 5 bases, with 9 bases lying between them. The CDR3 covers 11 residues. The DNA for the CDR3 is TGTGCCAGCACCAGGGCCAACGAGCAGTACTTC. It codes for CASTRANEQYF.

The chain combines TRBV24-1 with TRBJ2-1; 7 bases line up with TRBD1. The J segment lost 10 bases and the V segment lost 4 bases, leaving 6 bases of the junction unmatched. Per the germline V gene, CDR1 is KGHDR and CDR2 is SFDVKD. This CDR3 spans 13 amino acids. CDR3 coding DNA: TGTGCCACCAGTGAACAGGGGTCGAGGGAGCAGTTCTTC. Its translation is CATSEQGSREQFF.

Many counts were recorded for this clonotype. V usage is TRBV5-1 and J usage is TRBJ1-1; D is unresolved. This CDR3 has 13 amino acids. The V end lost 2 bases, the J end lost 2 bases, and 7 bases lay between the germline ends. The germline V gene encodes CDR1 SGHRS and CDR2 YFSETQ. The CDR3 protein is CASSFVGNTEAFF. CDR3 sequence (DNA): TGCGCCAGCAGCTTTGTCGGAAACACTGAAGCTTTCTTT.

This clonotype turned up a few times. V usage is TRBV7-2 and J usage is TRBJ2-7; TRBD1 might be the D (6 bases). V was trimmed by 3 bases and J by 2 bases, leaving 14 bases between them. Germline V gene data show CDR1 as SGHTA and CDR2 as FQGNSA. The CDR3 is 15 residues long. The DNA for the CDR3 is TGTGCCAGCAGCTTTGAATCCGGGACACCCTACGAGCAGTACTTC. This encodes CASSFESGTPYEQYF.

A few counts support this clonotype. The rearrangement joins TRBV20-1 to TRBJ2-5, with 8 bases matching TRBD1. The CDR3 contains 13 residues. Germline CDR1 reads DFQATT; CDR2 reads SNEGSKA (reference sequence). V lost 5 bases, J lost 2 bases, and 4 bases stayed unmatched. The DNA of the CDR3 is TGCAGTGCTCCCGACAGGGGTCAAGAGACCCAGTACTTC. It codes for CSAPDRGQETQYF.

The chain uses TRBV6-5 and TRBJ2-1; D uncertain. Trimming cost V 4 bases and J 7 bases, with 8 bases left between them. The germline V gene has CDR1 MNHEY and CDR2 SVGAGI. The length of the CDR3 is 12 residues. CDR3 protein: CASSSWGNEQFF. The CDR3 coding sequence is TGTGCCAGCAGTTCGTGGGGAAATGAGCAGTTCTTC.

Many counts were recorded for this clonotype. This chain uses TRBV7-9 with TRBJ2-7, with TRBD2 matching 9 bases. V gave up 1 base and J gave up 2 bases; unmatched junction bases: 6. The length of the CDR3 is 16 residues. The germline V gene has CDR1 SEHNR and CDR2 FQNEAQ (reference sequence). The CDR3 protein is CASSLVLTSGTYEQYF. The CDR3 coding sequence is TGTGCCAGCAGCTTAGTATTGACTAGCGGCACCTACGAGCAGTACTTC.

The chain recombines TRBV6-6 with TRBJ2-7; 12 bases are shared with TRBD1. Germline V CDR1 and CDR2: MNHNY, SVGAGI (reference sequence). J was trimmed by 5 bases and V by 5 bases; bases with no gene match: 4. The CDR3 runs 14 residues. CDR3 bases: TGTGCCAGCAGTCGGGACAGGGGGCATCACGAGCAGTACTTC. Translating it yields CASSRDRGHHEQYF.

The V gene is TRBV7-9, the J gene TRBJ1-2, with D tentatively TRBD1 (5 bases). Germline V CDR1 and CDR2: SEHNR, FQNEAQ (reference sequence). The length of the CDR3 is 15 residues. Trimming stripped 1 base from V and 4 bases from J, with 13 bases between. The DNA of the CDR3 is TGTGCCAGCAGCTTAGTTGGGGGGAGCGGCTATGGCTACACCTTC. Its translation: CASSLVGGSGYGYTF. Full variable domain (missing parts from reference TRBV7-9 and TRBJ1-2): DTGVSQNPRHKITKRGQNVTFRCDPISEHNRLYWYRQTLGQGPEFLTYFQNEAQLEKSRLLSDRFSAERPKGSFSTLEIQRTEQGDSAMYLCASSLVGGSGYGYTFGSGTRLTVV.

The CDR3 bases are TGTGCCACCAGTGGTGGGGCTTCCTCAACGCAGTATTTT. Translation: CATSGGASSTQYF. The chain couples TRBV24-1 to TRBJ2-3; D may be TRBD1 (5 bases). From germline, CDR1 is KGHDR and CDR2 SFDVKD. The CDR3 covers 13 residues. V lost 5 bases to trimming and J lost 9 bases, with 14 bases between them.

This clonotype was seen only a few times. The V call is TRBV23-1, the J call TRBJ2-1; possibly TRBD1 for D (6 bases). TRBV23-1 is flagged as an ORF with uncertain function. The V end was cut by 9 bases, the J end by 3 bases, with 6 bases between. This CDR3 spans 11 amino acids. The CDR3 reads CARDSYNEQFF. The CDR3 DNA reads TGCGCCAGGGACAGCTACAATGAGCAGTTCTTC.

This chain connects TRBV20-1 to TRBJ2-5; D is possibly TRBD1 or TRBD2 (5 bases each). V lost 6 bases and J lost 5, with 16 bases in between. Germline V lookup: CDR1 DFQATT, CDR2 SNEGSKA (reference sequence). The CDR3 length is 13 residues. The CDR3 sequence is CSAPGPGRETQYF. The CDR3 DNA follows: TGCAGTGCACCGGGACCGGGAAGGGAGACCCAGTACTTC.

The V gene is TRBV6-1, the J gene TRBJ1-2, with 7 positions matching TRBD1. The germline V gene has CDR1 MNHNS and CDR2 SASEGT. There are 13 residues in the CDR3. V lost 6 bases to trimming and J lost 7 bases; unmatched junction nucleotides: 8. Written as DNA, the CDR3 is TGTGCCAGCAGGAACAGGGGAGGTTTTGGCTACACCTTC. As protein: CASRNRGGFGYTF.

The rearrangement links TRBV7-2 to TRBJ2-3; D is possibly TRBD2 (6 bases). This CDR3 is 14 amino acids long. V was clipped by 1 base and J by 5 bases, with 10 bases between them. Germline loops: CDR1 SGHTA, CDR2 FQGNSA. The CDR3 here is CASSLGGRRDTQYF. For the CDR3, the DNA is TGTGCCAGCAGCTTAGGAGGGAGGAGAGATACGCAGTATTTT. The full variable domain, completed using reference TRBV7-2 and TRBJ2-3, is GAGVSQSPSNKVTEKGKDVELRCDPISGHTALYWYRQSLGQGLEFLIYFQGNSAPDKSGLPSDRFSAERTGGSVSTLTIQRTQQEDSAVYLCASSLGGRRDTQYFGPGTRLTVL.

The rearrangement joins TRBV21-1 to TRBJ2-6; no check of the table's D call, TRBD2, against the DNA was made. TRBV21-1 is shown as a pseudogene. The CDR3 runs 22 residues. CDR3 residues: CASSVPRHAGLNDYSGANVLTF. The CDR3 DNA is TGTGCCAGCAGCGTTCCTCGACACGCGGGGTTAAACGACTACTCTGGGGCCAACGTCCTGACTTTC.